Below are 17 T cell receptor beta chains sequenced from a single sample in a study of blood T cell repertoires in COVID-19. Produced via immunoSEQ multiplex PCR; TCRdb's table is partial and in-frame only. The top ten clones hold less than 1.5% of a sample with 350,000 to 450,000 clones, more than 70% of them seen once. Sequencing was done on a sample of PBMCs or T cells enriched from blood (not recorded which). The receptors come from a woman aged 18-30 years who had been exposed to COVID-19.

The chain couples TRBV28 to TRBJ1-1, with D uncertain. Germline loops: CDR1 MDHEN, CDR2 SYDVKM. Trimming took off 5 bases at V and 5 bases at J, with 12 bases between the two ends. The CDR3 covers 13 residues. CDR3 in amino acids: CASSRGFGTEAFF. The CDR3 region has the DNA TGTGCCAGCAGTCGGGGTTTCGGGACTGAAGCTTTCTTT.

The chain has TRBV4-1 and TRBJ2-3, with TRBD2 matching 12 bases. The CDR3 has 18 amino acids. The V gene end was trimmed by 2 bases and the J gene end by 2 bases; junction bases not matched to a gene: 8. The germline V gene encodes CDR1 MGHRA and CDR2 YSYEKL. The CDR3 DNA is TGCGCCAGCAGCCAAACCCGACTAGCGGGGGCCCACACAGATACGCAGTATTTT. Translation gives CASSQTRLAGAHTDTQYF.

J is TRBJ2-7 and V is TRBV4-2, with 10 bases that match TRBD2. CDR3 length: 17 residues. Germline V lookup: CDR1 LGHNA, CDR2 YNFKEQ. V lost 0 bases and J lost 2; bases outside the gene matches: 7. The CDR3 DNA reads as TGTGCCAGCAGCCAAGAGGACCAGCGGGGGGGACCCTACGAGCAGTACTTC. Its protein is CASSQEDQRGGPYEQYF.

Only one count was recorded for this clone. CDR3 in amino acids: CGTSGSGELFF. In DNA, the CDR3 is TGTGGGACTAGCGGATCCGGGGAGCTGTTTTTT. The gene calls are TRBV19 and TRBJ2-2; 10 positions match TRBD2. This CDR3 region has 11 residues. Germline V gene sequence: CDR1 LNHDA, CDR2 SQIVND (reference sequence). Supplemented by reference TRBV19 and TRBJ2-2, the full variable domain reads DGGITQSPKYLFRKEGQNVTLSCEQNLNHDAMYWYRQDPGQGLRLIYYSQIVNDFQKGDIAEGYSVSREKKESFPLTVTSAQKNPTAFYLCGTSGSGELFFGEGSRLTVL.

This rearrangement joins TRBV15 to TRBJ2-7; tentatively, D is TRBD1 (5 bases). This CDR3 region has 14 residues. Germline CDR1 LNHNV, CDR2 YYDKDF (reference sequence). The V gene lost 1 base and the J gene lost 3 bases, with 10 bases spanning the gap. CDR3 coding DNA: TGTGCCACCAGCAGAGCCGCAGGGAACTACGAGCAGTACTTC. This encodes CATSRAAGNYEQYF. The full variable domain, completed using reference TRBV15 and TRBJ2-7, is DAMVIQNPRYQVTQFGKPVTLSCSQTLNHNVMYWYQQKSSQAPKLLFHYYDKDFNNEADTPDNFQSRRPNTSFCFLDIRSPGLGDTAMYLCATSRAAGNYEQYFGPGTRLTVT.

This clone was counted once. The chain carries TRBV2 and TRBJ2-3, with 8 bases aligning to TRBD1. Looked up from germline, CDR1 is SNHLY and CDR2 is FYNNEI. V lost 5 bases and J lost 0; bases outside the gene matches: 7. The CDR3 extends over 16 amino acids. CDR3 bases: TGTGCCAGCAGTCTCCAGGGACAGGCAAGCACAGATACGCAGTATTTT. Translated, it gives CASSLQGQASTDTQYF.

CDR3 protein: CASSQTQAGNTIYF. The CDR3 DNA reads TGTGCCAGCTCACAAACCCAGGCTGGAAACACCATATATTTT. The chain carries TRBV18 and TRBJ1-3; D is undetermined. Trimming took 4 bases from V and 2 from J, leaving 9 bases between them. Germline CDR1 and CDR2: KGHSH and LQKENI. The CDR3 is 14 amino acids. Based on the CDR3 plus reference TRBV18 and TRBJ1-3, the full variable domain is NAGVMQNPRHLVRRRGQEARLRCSPMKGHSHVYWYRQLPEEGLKFMVYLQKENIIDESGMPKERFSAEFPKEGPSILRIQQVVRGDSAAYFCASSQTQAGNTIYFGEGSWLTVV.

V gene TRBV12-3 or TRBV12-4 combines with J gene TRBJ2-1; TRBD2 aligns across 7 bases. After removal of 2 bases from V and 5 bases from J, the junction contained 0 bases not matched to a gene. CDR3 length: 13 amino acids. CDR3 bases: TGTGCCAGCAGTTTAACTAGCGACAATGAGCAGTTCTTC. This translates into CASSLTSDNEQFF.

This clone has just one count. J is TRBJ2-3 and V is TRBV9, with 13 nucleotides matching TRBD2. The V and J ends lost 3 bases and 0 bases, in that order; junction bases with no gene match: 4. Germline V gene lookup returns CDR1 SGDLS and CDR2 YYNGEE. This CDR3 comprises 17 residues. For the CDR3, the DNA is TGTGCCAGCAGCGGGGGACTAGCGGGGAGGAGCACAGATACGCAGTATTTT. This sequence encodes CASSGGLAGRSTDTQYF.

This clone was seen once. The chain links TRBV19 to TRBJ2-3; weak D call: TRBD2 (6 bases). Trimming took off 5 bases at V and 1 base at J, with 16 bases between the two ends. Germline loops: CDR1 LNHDA, CDR2 SQIVND (reference sequence). The CDR3 spans 16 residues. CDR3 in amino acids: CASSPSWGDRTDTQYF. CDR3 in DNA: TGTGCCAGTAGTCCATCCTGGGGGGATCGCACAGATACGCAGTATTTT.

In the case of this clone: Other DNA sequences of this sample code for an identical CDR3. This sequence joins TRBV29-1 and TRBJ2-1; 7 bases map to TRBD2. V was clipped by 4 bases and J by 4 bases; unmatched bases: 1. Germline CDR1 SQVTM, CDR2 ANQGSEA. The CDR3 length is 12 residues. CDR3 amino acids: CSVGGGYNEQFF. CDR3 sequence (DNA): TGCAGCGTTGGGGGAGGGTACAATGAGCAGTTCTTC.

The chain links TRBV6-4 to TRBJ2-2; no clear D gene. From germline, CDR1 is MRHNA and CDR2 SNTAGT. CDR3 length equals 13 residues. Between the trimmed V and J ends, which lost 4 bases and 4 bases, there was a span of 7 bases. The CDR3 is CASSAASTGELFF. In nucleotides, the CDR3 is TGTGCCAGCAGTGCCGCGAGCACCGGGGAGCTGTTTTTT.

The chain uses TRBV27 and TRBJ2-5; 10 nucleotides match TRBD1. Trimming took 5 bases from V and 4 from J; bases not matched to a gene: 10. Germline assignment: CDR1 MNHEY and CDR2 SMNVEV (reference sequence). This CDR3 contains 16 residues. In DNA form, the CDR3 reads TGTGCCAGCAGTCCCACCTCGGACAGGGGGGGAGAGACCCAGTACTTC. Translating it yields CASSPTSDRGGETQYF.

This clone was seen a few times. The genes are TRBV4-2 and TRBJ2-3, with 16 bases that match TRBD2. Germline V gives CDR1 LGHNA, CDR2 YNFKEQ. The V gene end was trimmed by 5 bases and the J gene end by 7 bases; junction bases not matched to a gene: 12. CDR3 length: 18 amino acids. Here the CDR3 DNA reads TGTGCCAGCAGCGGAATCAAAGGGACTAGCGGGGGGGAATATACGCAGTATTTT. Encoded protein: CASSGIKGTSGGEYTQYF.

This rearrangement joins TRBV18 to TRBJ1-1; perhaps TRBD1 as D (6 bases). Germline values: CDR1 KGHSH, CDR2 LQKENI. CDR3 length: 16 residues. V dropped 3 bases and J dropped 4 bases, with 18 bases sitting between them. The CDR3 reads CASSPRGGRIGTEAFF. The CDR3, as DNA: TGTGCCAGCTCACCCAGGGGAGGGAGGATCGGCACTGAAGCTTTCTTT.

This clone was counted a single time. The chain carries TRBV2 and TRBJ2-3; 7 nucleotides agree with TRBD2. CDR1 is SNHLY and CDR2 is FYNNEI in the germline V gene. The CDR3 has 17 residues. V lost 5 bases and J lost 0; bases outside the gene matches: 11. DNA of the CDR3: TGTGCCAGCAGTCCTTGGCTGGAGCGGGATAGCACAGATACGCAGTATTTT. It codes for CASSPWLERDSTDTQYF.

This clone was detected only once. The gene calls are TRBV6-4 and TRBJ2-2; 7 bases are shared with TRBD1. Looked up from germline, CDR1 is MRHNA and CDR2 is SNTAGT. This CDR3 spans 14 amino acids. V dropped 9 bases and J dropped 5; count of bases not matched to a gene: 9. The CDR3 loop is CASHPGQITGELFF. The CDR3 bases are TGTGCCAGTCACCCGGGACAGATAACCGGGGAGCTGTTTTTT.